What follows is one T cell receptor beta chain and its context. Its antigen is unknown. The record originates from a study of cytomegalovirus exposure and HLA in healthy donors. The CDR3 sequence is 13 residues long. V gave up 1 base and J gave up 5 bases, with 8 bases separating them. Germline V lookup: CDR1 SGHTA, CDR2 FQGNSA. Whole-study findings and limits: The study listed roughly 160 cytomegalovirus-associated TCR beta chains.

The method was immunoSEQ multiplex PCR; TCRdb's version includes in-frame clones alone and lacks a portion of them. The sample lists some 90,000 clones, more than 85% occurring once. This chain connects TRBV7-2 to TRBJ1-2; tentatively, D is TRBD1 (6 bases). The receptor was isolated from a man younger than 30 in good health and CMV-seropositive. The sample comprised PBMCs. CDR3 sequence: CASSLGTGYGYTF. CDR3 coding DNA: TGTGCCAGCAGCTTAGGAACAGGGTATGGCTACACCTTC. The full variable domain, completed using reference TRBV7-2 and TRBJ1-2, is GAGVSQSPSNKVTEKGKDVELRCDPISGHTALYWYRQSLGQGLEFLIYFQGNSAPDKSGLPSDRFSAERTGGSVSTLTIQRTQQEDSAVYLCASSLGTGYGYTFGSGTRLTVV.